These 26 T cell receptor beta chains originate from one sample sequenced in a study of OX40 agonist ivuxolimab in advanced cancers. TCRdb's table, derived via immunoSEQ multiplex PCR, lists solely in-frame clones and lacks some. In the table there are approximately 76,000 clones, 86% of which are singletons. Source: CD4+ or CD8+ T cells sorted from blood, taken in a trial of the OX40 agonist ivuxolimab. The receptor set was obtained from an adult with an advanced solid tumor such as melanoma, head and neck, liver or kidney cancer.

The CDR3, as DNA: TGTGCCAGCAGCGTAGTAGGGGACAGGGGTCCTAATGAAAAACTGTTTTTT. Translation: CASSVVGDRGPNEKLFF. The chain links TRBV9 to TRBJ1-4; TRBD1 matches at 10 bases. With 0 bases clipped from V and 3 bases from J, the junction kept 5 bases outside the gene matches. The CDR3 extends over 17 amino acids. Germline V gene data show CDR1 as SGDLS and CDR2 as YYNGEE.

The chain links TRBV21-1 to TRBJ2-6. TRBV21-1 is a pseudogene locus. The CDR3 is 16 amino acids. CDR3 amino acids: CASSKDEGPGANVLTF. The CDR3 nucleotides are TGTGCCAGCAGCAAAGATGAGGGGCCTGGGGCCAACGTCCTGACTTTC.

The chain joins TRBV6-5 to TRBJ1-6; 7 positions agree with TRBD1. Trimming removed 5 bases from V and 7 bases from J; junction bases left unmatched: 8. This CDR3 spans 15 amino acids. The germline gives CDR1 MNHEY, CDR2 SVGAGI. The CDR3 DNA sequence: TGTGCCAGCAGTCACGGACAGGTAGCGAATTCACCCCTCCACTTT. Protein sequence: CASSHGQVANSPLHF.

V gene TRBV4-2 combines with J gene TRBJ2-5, with TRBD2 identical over 14 bases. The junction had 10 bases not matched to a gene; V was cut back by 3 bases and J by 4 bases. This CDR3 spans 18 amino acids. Germline V gives CDR1 LGHNA, CDR2 YNFKEQ. In nucleotides, the CDR3 is TGTGCCAGCAGCCAGGCCGGGACTAGCGGGAGTGAAGGAGAGACCCAGTACTTC. As protein: CASSQAGTSGSEGETQYF.

The V gene is TRBV4-2, the J gene TRBJ1-3; 7 nucleotides align to TRBD1. The V and J ends lost 4 bases and 0 bases, in that order; junction bases with no gene match: 15. This CDR3 has 19 residues. Germline V lookup: CDR1 LGHNA, CDR2 YNFKEQ. The CDR3 nucleotides are TGTGCCAGCAGCCGCCAAATAGGGGGGGGACAGAGCTCTGGAAACACCATATATTTT. It translates to CASSRQIGGGQSSGNTIYF.

This rearrangement joins TRBV25-1 to TRBJ1-2; D unresolved. CDR3 length: 12 residues. From germline, CDR1 is MGHDK and CDR2 SYGVNS. The germline V and J ends were trimmed by 1 base and 8 bases, with 8 bases remaining between them. The CDR3 bases are TGTGCCAGCAGTGAATCCGGGCGGGGCTACACCTTC. Translated: CASSESGRGYTF.

The chain carries TRBV7-9 and TRBJ1-6; the match to TRBD1 covers 9 bases. Trimming at V came to 5 bases and at J to 9 bases, leaving 5 bases not matched to a gene. Per germline, CDR1 SEHNR and CDR2 FQNEAQ (reference sequence). This CDR3 has 14 amino acids. The CDR3 protein is CASSPWDRASPLHF. In DNA form, the CDR3 reads TGTGCCAGCAGCCCCTGGGACAGGGCTTCACCCCTCCACTTT.

The J gene is TRBJ2-1, the V gene TRBV4-1; TRBD2 is a possible D gene (6 bases). CDR3 length: 15 residues. CDR1 MGHRA and CDR2 YSYEKL come from the germline V gene. V was cut by 3 bases and J by 0 bases, with 9 bases left in between. In nucleotides, the CDR3 is TGCGCCAGCAGCCAGGGGCGGGGCTCCTACAATGAGCAGTTCTTC. The encoded protein is CASSQGRGSYNEQFF.

The chain is built from TRBV4-1 and TRBJ2-2, with 13 bases identical to TRBD2. Germline V gives CDR1 MGHRA, CDR2 YSYEKL. The CDR3 sequence is 17 residues long. The trim removed 1 base at V and 5 bases at J, leaving 4 bases unmatched. The CDR3 bases are TGCGCCAGCAGCCAAGCCGGGACTAGCGGGGCAACCGGGGAGCTGTTTTTT. This translates into CASSQAGTSGATGELFF.

V and J are TRBV5-1 and TRBJ2-1; D is possibly TRBD2 (5 bases). Trimming stripped 2 bases from V and 4 bases from J, with 13 bases between. This CDR3 is 15 amino acids long. CDR1 is SGHRS, CDR2 YFSETQ, per germline. CDR3 coding DNA: TGCGCCAGCAGCTTTGAGGGTCTAAGTTACAATGAGCAGTTCTTC. Its protein product is CASSFEGLSYNEQFF.

This clone came up once. The chain joins TRBV6-5 to TRBJ2-3; D is unresolved. This CDR3 region has 14 residues. Germline CDR1 and CDR2: MNHEY and SVGAGI. The V end was cut by 3 bases, the J end by 1 base, with 8 bases between. The CDR3 reads CASSYFKGTDTQYF. In DNA form, the CDR3 reads TGTGCCAGCAGTTATTTCAAGGGCACAGATACGCAGTATTTT.

The chain recombines TRBV27 with TRBJ1-5; 7 nucleotides match TRBD1. CDR3 length equals 14 residues. In germline, CDR1 is MNHEY, CDR2 SMNVEV (reference sequence). The trim removed 5 bases at V and 3 bases at J, leaving 4 bases unmatched. The CDR3 loop reads CASSEQGFNQPQHF. The CDR3, as DNA: TGTGCCAGCAGTGAACAGGGGTTCAATCAGCCCCAGCATTTT.

J is TRBJ1-3 and V is TRBV19; D not resolved. The CDR3 totals 15 residues. V lost 5 bases, J lost 0 bases, and 11 bases lay in between. Germline V gene lookup returns CDR1 LNHDA and CDR2 SQIVND (reference sequence). CDR3 loop: CASSVDGFSGNTIYF. The CDR3 DNA follows: TGTGCCAGTAGTGTGGATGGGTTCTCTGGAAACACCATATATTTT.

The V and J genes are TRBV15 and TRBJ2-5, with D possibly called TRBD1 or TRBD2 (5 bases each). The assigned J gene may be wrong: the sequence end matches TRBJ2-7 better. CDR1 LNHNV and CDR2 YYDKDF come from the germline V gene (reference sequence). The CDR3 runs 14 residues. CDR3: CATSRLQGVDEQYF. The CDR3 nucleotides are TGTGCCACCAGCAGACTCCAGGGAGTCGACGAGCAGTACTTC.

Note on this clone: Germline is not matched at one junction end, which may reflect a read error. The rearrangement joins TRBV5-5 to TRBJ1-2; D unresolved. The CDR3 contains 13 residues. Looked up from germline, CDR1 is SGHKS and CDR2 is YYEKEE (reference sequence). The chain's CDR3 is CASSPTRGRTPPF. In nucleotides, the CDR3 is TGTGCCAGCAGCCCGACCCGGGGAAGGACCCCCCCCTTC.

The chain couples TRBV18 to TRBJ2-3; 10 bases align to TRBD2. The CDR3 covers 17 residues. V lost 3 bases, J lost 3 bases, and 9 bases stayed unmatched. CDR1 and CDR2 from the germline V gene are KGHSH and LQKENI. The CDR3 spells CASSPRRDSGGTDTQYF. For the CDR3, the DNA is TGTGCCAGCTCACCCCGTAGAGATAGCGGGGGGACAGATACGCAGTATTTT.

The rearrangement joins TRBV18 to TRBJ1-4; D remains ambiguous. Germline V gene sequence: CDR1 KGHSH, CDR2 LQKENI. Trimming pared 0 bases from V and 0 bases from J, leaving 11 bases between. The CDR3 totals 17 residues. The DNA of the CDR3 is TGTGCCAGCTCACCACCGATCATGCGTGCAACTAATGAAAAACTGTTTTTT. Amino acids: CASSPPIMRATNEKLFF.

The table lists this clone with a count of one. At one end, the junction sequence differs from germline, possibly due to a read error. The gene calls are TRBV2 and TRBJ1-6; 7 bases fit TRBD1. The CDR3 has 15 residues. The V gene's germline CDR1 is SNHLY and CDR2 FYNNEI. This chain's CDR3 is CASSRRDSDNSPPHF. The CDR3 coding sequence is TGTGCCAGCAGTCGCCGGGACAGCGATAATTCACCCCCCCACTTT.

The V gene is TRBV6-1, the J gene TRBJ2-5; D not resolved. Germline CDR1 is MNHNS and CDR2 is SASEGT. The CDR3 extends over 16 amino acids. The germline V and J ends were trimmed by 1 base and 5 bases, with 17 bases remaining between them. CDR3 amino acids: CASSEGLSGGEETQYF. CDR3 bases: TGTGCCAGCAGTGAAGGCCTTTCAGGTGGAGAGGAGACCCAGTACTTC.

CDR3 loop: CASPPPRRERTDTQYF. In DNA, the CDR3 is TGTGCCAGCCCTCCCCCAAGGCGGGAGCGCACAGATACGCAGTATTTT. The chain recombines TRBV28 with TRBJ2-3; 7 positions agree with TRBD2. CDR3 length: 16 amino acids. J lost 1 base, V lost 8 bases, and 12 bases had no gene match. Germline V gene data show CDR1 as MDHEN and CDR2 as SYDVKM.

The chain is built from TRBV5-1 and TRBJ2-1, with 7 bases lining up with TRBD1. CDR1 SGHRS and CDR2 YFSETQ come from the germline V gene. V lost 2 bases and J lost 0; bases outside the gene matches: 2. The CDR3 has 15 amino acids. The CDR3 DNA follows: TGCGCCAGCAGCTTCGCAGGGGGCTCCTACAATGAGCAGTTCTTC. Protein product: CASSFAGGSYNEQFF.

The rearrangement links TRBV7-9 to TRBJ2-3; D may match TRBD1 or TRBD2 (5 bases each). Germline V gives CDR1 SEHNR, CDR2 FQNEAQ (reference sequence). This CDR3 has 16 amino acids. V gave up 4 bases and J gave up 8 bases, with 22 bases separating them. The CDR3 spells CASSYPGPPPGATQYF. In nucleotides, the CDR3 is TGTGCCAGCAGCTATCCGGGACCTCCCCCCGGAGCTACGCAGTATTTT. Full variable domain (rest looked up from reference TRBV7-9 and TRBJ2-3): DTGVSQNPRHKITKRGQNVTFRCDPISEHNRLYWYRQTLGQGPEFLTYFQNEAQLEKSRLLSDRFSAERPKGSFSTLEIQRTEQGDSAMYLCASSYPGPPPGATQYFGPGTRLTVL.

This chain uses TRBV7-8 with TRBJ1-2; no clear D gene. The CDR3 is made up of 15 amino acids. Trimming removed 5 bases from V and 0 bases from J, with 13 bases in between. Germline V gives CDR1 SGHVS, CDR2 FQNEAQ. The CDR3 spells CASSPTLTSNYGYTF. The CDR3 region has the DNA TGTGCCAGCAGCCCGACTCTTACATCTAACTATGGCTACACCTTC.

This clone was picked up one time. The chain is built from TRBV11-2 and TRBJ1-5, with D perhaps TRBD1 (5 bases). The CDR3 consists of 13 residues. CDR1 is SGHAT, CDR2 FQNNGV, per germline. The ends were cut back, 3 bases at V and 3 bases at J, with 6 bases in the middle. The CDR3 DNA reads as TGTGCCAGCAGCTTGGGACTCAATCAGCCCCAGCATTTT. This translates into CASSLGLNQPQHF.

The chain uses TRBV6-1 and TRBJ2-7; tentatively, D is TRBD1 (6 bases). V gave up 6 bases and J gave up 5 bases, with 11 bases separating them. The germline CDR1 and CDR2 sequences are MNHNS and SASEGT. The CDR3 sequence is 12 residues long. CDR3 sequence reads: CASRPGVHEQYF. The CDR3 bases are TGTGCCAGCAGACCAGGGGTCCACGAGCAGTACTTC.

A single count supports this clone. This chain connects TRBV19 to TRBJ2-7, with TRBD1 matching over 11 bases. Germline V gene lookup returns CDR1 LNHDA and CDR2 SQIVND (reference sequence). The length of the CDR3 is 16 residues. V lost 5 bases to trimming and J lost 9 bases; unmatched junction nucleotides: 15. The CDR3 spells CASSPSPGQGAGLQYF. CDR3 coding DNA: TGTGCCAGTAGTCCCTCCCCTGGACAGGGGGCAGGGTTGCAGTACTTC.